Sequencing of this T cell receptor (beta chain) was carried out in a study of human T cells and chemical hapten exposure. On the study more broadly: While the approximately 24-week study was under way, patients received diphenylcyclopropenone on the scalp every week. Broader study findings: There was a positive correlation between PT1 expanded TCR counts and patch test score.

There are a few counts of this clonotype. Its antigen is currently unknown. The sample's time point: patch test 3, about 24 weeks after DPC sensitization. Treatment given: therapeutic diphenylcyclopropenone sensitization with weekly scalp DPC. Looked up from germline, CDR1 is MDHEN and CDR2 is SYDVKM. This CDR3 spans 15 amino acids. The V segment lost 6 bases and the J segment 0 bases; nucleotides outside the gene matches: 6. TCRdb passed the RACE reads through MiXCR, listing each CDR3 protein once. The data show 85,000 to 100,000 distinct CDR3 sequences, with 25% to 30% seen just once and under 13% held by the top ten.

The source material was whole blood, sampled in connection with sensitization to the hapten diphenylcyclopropenone (DPC). The clonotype comes from a man aged 40-55 years with alopecia areata. Some clones in this sample may be carry-over from other donors' samples. The gene calls are TRBV28 and TRBJ2-5; 8 positions match TRBD1. CDR3 sequence reads: CASSSTGAYQETQYF. DNA for the CDR3: TGTGCCAGCAGCTCGACAGGGGCGTACCAAGAGACCCAGTACTTC.